The 18 T cell receptor beta chains below all came from one sample that was sequenced in a study of glioma-infiltrating T cells after dendritic cell vaccination. The time point denotes: after dendritic cell vaccination, including at tumor progression/relapse. TCRdb's copy holds only in-frame clones and misses some; the assay was immunoSEQ multiplex PCR. This table has tens of thousands of clones, about four fifths appearing once. Sequencing was performed on blood, taken after dendritic cell vaccination. The receptors originated from a human donor with glioblastoma.

The chain carries TRBV6-1 and TRBJ1-1; TRBD1 matches at 7 bases. Germline V gene data show CDR1 as MNHNS and CDR2 as SASEGT. V gave up 0 bases and J gave up 11 bases; unmatched junction bases: 6. The CDR3 loop spans 13 amino acids. For the CDR3, the DNA is TGTGCCAGCAGTGAAGCTGGGCAGGGGGTGGCTTTCTTT. Encoded protein: CASSEAGQGVAFF.

On this clone: Other nucleotide sequences in the sample specify the same CDR3. This rearrangement joins TRBV27 to TRBJ1-6; tentative D call: TRBD1 (6 bases). Trimming shortened V by 5 bases and J by 9 bases, and 14 bases separated the two germline ends. Germline assignment: CDR1 MNHEY and CDR2 SMNVEV (reference sequence). CDR3 length: 14 amino acids. The CDR3 loop is CASSLQGVGSPLHF. The CDR3 DNA sequence: TGTGCCAGCAGTCTACAGGGAGTGGGTTCACCCCTCCACTTT.

The chain employs TRBV4-2 and TRBJ1-2; the match to TRBD1 covers 7 bases. This CDR3 is built from 18 residues. Germline CDR1 is LGHNA and CDR2 is YNFKEQ. The junction had 14 bases not matched to a gene; V was cut back by 0 bases and J by 4 bases. The CDR3 bases are TGTGCCAGCAGCCAAGATATGGGCAGGGGGACGTTCCCCTATGGCTACACCTTC. It encodes CASSQDMGRGTFPYGYTF.

V is TRBV11-2 and J is TRBJ2-3; 8 positions match TRBD2. With 3 bases clipped from V and 2 bases from J, the junction kept 4 bases outside the gene matches. The CDR3 sequence is 15 residues long. Germline-derived CDR1 and CDR2 are SGHAT and FQNNGV. The CDR3 nucleotides are TGTGCCAGCAGCTTCTTAGCGGGGCCCACAGATACGCAGTATTTT. Translating it yields CASSFLAGPTDTQYF.

The chain carries TRBV5-1 and TRBJ2-7; 10 nucleotides align to TRBD2. The length of the CDR3 is 15 residues. Germline CDR1 and CDR2: SGHRS and YFSETQ. Trimming at V came to 4 bases and at J to 3 bases, leaving 7 bases not matched to a gene. The CDR3 here is CASSTTSGDFYEQYF. The CDR3 DNA reads as TGCGCCAGCAGCACAACTAGCGGGGACTTCTACGAGCAGTACTTC.

V is TRBV7-6 and J is TRBJ1-6; 8 positions agree with TRBD1. CDR1 and CDR2 (germline): SGHVS, FNYEAQ. V dropped 8 bases and J dropped 10; count of bases not matched to a gene: 10. The CDR3 contains 14 residues. The CDR3 nucleotides read TGTGCCAGCCGCGGACAGGGTGAGGGATCACCCCTCCACTTT. It encodes CASRGQGEGSPLHF.

The chain employs TRBV5-6 and TRBJ1-4, with TRBD1 identical over 9 bases. Unmatched junction bases numbered 4, after V lost 0 bases and J lost 7 bases. Germline V gene sequence: CDR1 SGHDT, CDR2 YYEEEE. The CDR3 contains 15 residues. The CDR3 sequence: CASSLAGQGSEKLFF. The DNA for the CDR3 is TGTGCCAGCAGCTTGGCGGGACAGGGAAGTGAAAAACTGTTTTTT.

J is TRBJ2-6 and V is TRBV29-1, with D tentatively TRBD2 (5 bases). Trimming pared 6 bases from V and 0 bases from J, leaving 9 bases between. CDR1 is SQVTM, CDR2 ANQGSEA, per germline. The length of the CDR3 is 14 residues. The CDR3 loop reads CSVRTLSGANVLTF. The CDR3, as DNA: TGCAGCGTCCGGACTCTCTCTGGGGCCAACGTCCTGACTTTC.

The chain combines TRBV18 with TRBJ1-3; D not certain. CDR1 and CDR2 from the germline V gene are KGHSH and LQKENI. The CDR3 length is 16 residues. Deletions cut 3 bases from V and 4 bases from J, with 16 bases between. This CDR3 reads CASSPQTQAGGNTIYF. As DNA, the CDR3 is TGTGCCAGCTCACCCCAGACCCAGGCGGGCGGAAACACCATATATTTT.

This chain connects TRBV7-9 to TRBJ2-7, with D hard to call. The CDR3 covers 14 residues. Germline CDR1 is SEHNR and CDR2 is FQNEAQ (reference sequence). Trimming stripped 1 base from V and 0 bases from J, with 7 bases between. CDR3 DNA: TGTGCCAGCAGCTTAGTTGAGAGCTCCTACGAGCAGTACTTC. This encodes CASSLVESSYEQYF. Full variable domain (rest looked up from reference TRBV7-9 and TRBJ2-7): DTGVSQNPRHKITKRGQNVTFRCDPISEHNRLYWYRQTLGQGPEFLTYFQNEAQLEKSRLLSDRFSAERPKGSFSTLEIQRTEQGDSAMYLCASSLVESSYEQYFGPGTRLTVT.

The chain couples TRBV7-9 to TRBJ2-3; 9 bases fit TRBD2. V was pared by 5 bases and J by 2 bases, with 8 bases of the junction left unmatched. Germline values: CDR1 SEHNR, CDR2 FQNEAQ (reference sequence). This CDR3 comprises 16 residues. The CDR3 nucleotides read TGTGCCAGCAGCACAATAGCGGGGGTGTACACAGATACGCAGTATTTT. Encoded protein: CASSTIAGVYTDTQYF.

The V call is TRBV4-1, the J call TRBJ2-7, with 7 nucleotides matching TRBD1. V shed 1 base, J shed 2 bases, and the junction held 8 bases outside the gene matches. The CDR3 loop spans 16 amino acids. Germline CDR1 reads MGHRA; CDR2 reads YSYEKL. CDR3 protein: CASSQAHRGSAYEQYF. As DNA, the CDR3 is TGCGCCAGCAGCCAAGCCCACAGGGGTAGCGCCTACGAGCAGTACTTC.

This chain uses TRBV29-1 with TRBJ2-3, with D perhaps matching TRBD1 (6 bases). Trimming took off 0 bases at V and 0 bases at J, with 7 bases between the two ends. CDR1 is SQVTM and CDR2 is ANQGSEA in the germline V gene. The CDR3 loop spans 14 amino acids. The CDR3 here is CSVEEGASTDTQYF. CDR3 sequence (DNA): TGCAGCGTTGAAGAGGGGGCGAGCACAGATACGCAGTATTTT.

The rearrangement uses TRBV14 and TRBJ2-5; 8 positions agree with TRBD2. CDR1 and CDR2 (germline): SGHDN, FVKESK. CDR3 size: 15 residues. V was pared by 4 bases and J by 2 bases, with 6 bases of the junction left unmatched. CDR3 coding DNA: TGTGCCAGCAGCCGAGAACTAGCGGATCAAGAGACCCAGTACTTC. This gives the protein CASSRELADQETQYF.

The rearrangement joins TRBV7-6 to TRBJ2-5; the match to TRBD1 covers 9 bases. In germline, CDR1 is SGHVS, CDR2 FNYEAQ. The length of the CDR3 is 16 residues. With 4 bases clipped from V and 5 bases from J, the junction kept 11 bases outside the gene matches. CDR3 nucleotide sequence: TGTGCCAGCAGCTCCTTGACCGGGACAGGGCTGGAGACCCAGTACTTC. Its protein is CASSSLTGTGLETQYF.

This chain links TRBV25-1 with TRBJ2-5; 8 bases align to TRBD1. The CDR3 sequence is 15 residues long. V trimming: 4 bases; J trimming: 7 bases; junction bases outside the gene matches: 11. Germline V gives CDR1 MGHDK, CDR2 SYGVNS. CDR3 amino acids: CASSASGTGGRTQYF. CDR3 nucleotides: TGTGCCAGCAGTGCCTCCGGGACAGGAGGGCGGACCCAGTACTTC.

This chain uses TRBV2 with TRBJ2-2, with a tentative D call TRBD2 (7 bases). Germline V gives CDR1 SNHLY, CDR2 FYNNEI. The CDR3 is 14 residues long. V lost 7 bases and J 4 bases, leaving 13 bases between the germline ends. CDR3 nucleotide sequence: TGTGCCAGCATAGGGGGGGCTCGCACCGGGGAGCTGTTTTTT. Its translation: CASIGGARTGELFF.

V is TRBV11-3 and J is TRBJ2-2, with D perhaps matching TRBD1 (5 bases). Per germline, CDR1 SGHNT and CDR2 YENEEA. Trimming left V 1 base short and J 0 bases short, with 6 bases between. The CDR3 loop spans 15 amino acids. DNA of the CDR3: TGTGCCAGCAGCTTAGGACAGCCGAACACCGGGGAGCTGTTTTTT. It yields the protein CASSLGQPNTGELFF.